One and the same sample provided the 11 T cell receptor beta chains below, sequenced in a study of blood T cell repertoires in COVID-19. TCRdb's table, derived via immunoSEQ multiplex PCR, lists solely in-frame clones and lacks some. The table has approximately 290,000 clones, approximately 84% seen once. Sequencing used peripheral blood. All receptors come from a person between 65 and 79 years old with COVID-19, enrolled during active disease.

This chain links TRBV7-9 with TRBJ1-5; D remains ambiguous. The CDR3 covers 12 residues. Deletions cut 4 bases from V and 6 bases from J, with 7 bases between. Germline CDR1 and CDR2: SEHNR and FQNEAQ (reference sequence). This CDR3 reads CASSSTGQPQHF. The CDR3 DNA reads TGTGCCAGCAGCTCGACGGGTCAGCCCCAGCATTTT.

The chain has TRBV10-3 and TRBJ2-5; 13 positions agree with TRBD2. The CDR3 covers 17 residues. With 8 bases clipped from V and 5 bases from J, the junction kept 14 bases outside the gene matches. The germline gives CDR1 ENHRY, CDR2 SYGVKD. The CDR3 loop reads CAIALGTSGARSETQYF. The CDR3 DNA sequence: TGTGCCATCGCGCTCGGGACTAGCGGGGCTCGATCCGAGACCCAGTACTTC.

Comments on this clone: Other DNA sequences in the sample encode the same CDR3. The CDR3 nucleotides read TGCAGCGTCAGGACAGGTGTTTACGAGCAGTACTTC. Translation: CSVRTGVYEQYF. The chain combines TRBV29-1 with TRBJ2-7, with TRBD1 identical over 7 bases. This CDR3 has 12 residues. The germline V gene encodes CDR1 SQVTM and CDR2 ANQGSEA. V trimming: 6 bases; J trimming: 4 bases; junction bases outside the gene matches: 6.

CDR3 amino acids: CASSLNRMRIRGEKLFF. CDR3 bases: TGTGCCAGCAGTTTAAATAGGATGCGTATCCGGGGGGAAAAACTGTTTTTT. The gene calls are TRBV27 and TRBJ1-4; D may be TRBD1 (5 bases). Germline V gene lookup returns CDR1 MNHEY and CDR2 SMNVEV (reference sequence). The CDR3 has 17 residues. V was trimmed by 2 bases and J by 8 bases, leaving 21 bases between them.

This chain connects TRBV7-2 to TRBJ2-2; 8 positions agree with TRBD1. CDR1 SGHTA and CDR2 FQGNSA come from the germline V gene. Trimming cost V 5 bases and J 6 bases; bases outside gene matches: 5. The CDR3 sequence is 14 residues long. CDR3 in amino acids: CASSLQGAAGELFF. CDR3 nucleotides: TGTGCCAGCAGCCTTCAGGGGGCGGCCGGGGAGCTGTTTTTT.

The V gene is TRBV2, the J gene TRBJ1-1; 7 bases agree with TRBD1. This CDR3 spans 12 amino acids. CDR1 is SNHLY and CDR2 is FYNNEI in the germline V gene. The junction had 6 bases not matched to a gene; V was cut back by 6 bases and J by 8 bases. The CDR3 loop reads CASSLQGLEAFF. DNA of the CDR3: TGTGCCAGCAGCCTACAGGGGCTGGAAGCTTTCTTT.

This clone was counted between two and nine times. The chain joins TRBV4-2 to TRBJ1-2; 8 bases match TRBD1. Per the germline V gene, CDR1 is LGHNA and CDR2 is YNFKEQ. V was pared by 2 bases and J by 1 base, with 9 bases of the junction left unmatched. The CDR3 is made up of 17 amino acids. CDR3 loop: CASSQRFEQGDNYGYTF. CDR3 coding DNA: TGTGCCAGCAGCCAAAGATTCGAACAGGGGGATAACTATGGCTACACCTTC.

This clone appeared once. V gene TRBV20-1 combines with J gene TRBJ2-7; 8 positions match TRBD2. The CDR3 is made up of 11 amino acids. V dropped 6 bases and J dropped 7; count of bases not matched to a gene: 5. Per germline, CDR1 DFQATT and CDR2 SNEGSKA (reference sequence). The CDR3 is CSAPSGGEQYF. The CDR3, as DNA: TGCAGTGCCCCGTCGGGAGGGGAGCAGTACTTC.

The chain carries TRBV2 and TRBJ1-1; maybe TRBD1 (6 bases). There are 16 residues in the CDR3. Per germline, CDR1 SNHLY and CDR2 FYNNEI. Trimming shortened V by 0 bases and J by 0 bases, and 11 bases separated the two germline ends. The CDR3 nucleotides read TGTGCCAGCAGTGAAGCGCCCGGGACAATGAACACTGAAGCTTTCTTT. It yields the protein CASSEAPGTMNTEAFF.

The V and J genes are TRBV27 and TRBJ2-1, with 7 bases fitting TRBD2. This CDR3 comprises 15 residues. V shed 7 bases and J 1 base; nucleotides not matched to a gene: 7. Germline assignment: CDR1 MNHEY and CDR2 SMNVEV (reference sequence). This chain's CDR3 is CASTREGLSYNEQFF. The CDR3 DNA sequence: TGTGCCAGCACAAGGGAGGGGTTATCCTACAATGAGCAGTTCTTC.

V and J are TRBV4-2 and TRBJ2-1, with TRBD2 matching 7 bases. The germline CDR1 and CDR2 sequences are LGHNA and YNFKEQ. The CDR3 length is 14 residues. V shed 1 base and J 8 bases; nucleotides not matched to a gene: 5. The CDR3: CASSQVGEGDEQFF. In nucleotides, the CDR3 is TGTGCCAGCAGCCAAGTAGGGGAGGGCGATGAGCAGTTCTTC.